A selection of T cell receptor beta chains follows, all from one sample in a study of T cells in Graves' hyperthyroidism and ophthalmopathy. Each CDR3 protein is one row after TCRdb ran MiXCR on the multiplex PCR reads. The sample has approximately 150,000 distinct CDR3 sequences, 9.4% seen once. Sequenced sample: blood. These receptors were collected from a woman younger than 30 with Graves' hyperthyroidism that later progressed to Graves' ophthalmopathy. The CDR3 runs from the conserved cysteine through the conserved F or W. The order of the fields is D gene, V gene, clone size, J gene, CDR3 DNA, CDR3 protein. A D gene is named only where the DNA matches it firmly. Clone size is not always given. Where it is, it says once, few, many or a class for expanded clones.

D: NA; V: TRBV11-3; size: many; J: TRBJ2-1; DNA: TGTGCCAGCAGCTTAGCCGGTGGGCGGTACAATGAGCAGTTCTTC; CDR3: CASSLAGGRYNEQFF
D: NA; V: TRBV9; size: NA; J: TRBJ2-1; DNA: TGTGCCAGCAGCGTAGGGAACGGGGGACTTTACAATGAGCAGTTCTTC; CDR3: CASSVGNGGLYNEQFF
D: TRBD1; V: TRBV28; size: many; J: TRBJ2-5; DNA: TGTGCCAGCAGTGGACAGGAACTGAAGAGGAAGACCCAGTACTTC; CDR3: CASSGQELKRKTQYF
D: TRBD1; V: TRBV11-3; size: many; J: TRBJ1-5; DNA: TGTGCCAGCAGCTTAGAGAGGGACAGCCTCGGGCCCCAGCATTTT; CDR3: CASSLERDSLGPQHF
D: NA; V: TRBV12-3/TRBV12-4; size: many; J: TRBJ1-1; DNA: TGTGCCAGCAGAAAAATCCGGGGCCCCGAAGCTTTCTTT; CDR3: CASRKIRGPEAFF
D: NA; V: TRBV6-5; size: few; J: TRBJ2-7; DNA: TGTGCCAGCAATTACGAACAGGGTACTTCCTACGAGCAGTACTTC; CDR3: CASNYEQGTSYEQYF
D: NA; V: TRBV4-2; size: NA; J: TRBJ2-7; DNA: TGTGCCAGCAGCCAAGACGGCGGTAGCTACGAGCAGTACTTC; CDR3: CASSQDGGSYEQYF
D: NA; V: TRBV14; size: many; J: TRBJ1-2; DNA: TGTGCCAGCAGCCAAGATCGGGTGGGTGGCTACACCTTC; CDR3: CASSQDRVGGYTF
D: TRBD1; V: TRBV11-1; size: once; J: TRBJ2-5; DNA: TGTGCCAGCAGCTTTCGGACAGGGGGCGCGGAGACCCAGTACTTC; CDR3: CASSFRTGGAETQYF
D: NA; V: TRBV7-3; size: NA; J: TRBJ1-1; DNA: TGTGCCAGCAGCTTAATCTCGGGATCTGAAGCTTTCTTT; CDR3: CASSLISGSEAFF
D: NA; V: TRBV5-1; size: many; J: TRBJ1-5; DNA: TGCGCCAGCAGCTTGGGCCGGGGGACTCAGCCCCAGCATTTT; CDR3: CASSLGRGTQPQHF
D: TRBD1; V: TRBV4-2; size: many; J: TRBJ1-1; DNA: TGTGCCAGCAGCCGAATAACCTTAGGGGGCGAGCCTTTGAACACTGAAGCTTTCTTT; CDR3: CASSRITLGGEPLNTEAFF
D: NA; V: TRBV29-1; size: few; J: TRBJ1-2; DNA: TGCAGCGTGGATTCAGGGCAGGAGGACCCCTTC; CDR3: CSVDSGQEDPF
D: NA; V: TRBV2; size: many; J: TRBJ2-7; DNA: TGTGCCAGCGGGAGGACTAACGAGCAGTACTTC; CDR3: CASGRTNEQYF
D: TRBD1; V: TRBV2; size: many; J: TRBJ2-7; DNA: TGTGCCAGCAGTTTCCGGGACAGCTCCTACGAGCAGTACTTC; CDR3: CASSFRDSSYEQYF
D: NA; V: TRBV20-1; size: many; J: TRBJ2-5; DNA: TGCAGTGCTAAAGGGGAGTTGGGGGGGCTTTTGGAGACCCAGTACTTC; CDR3: CSAKGELGGLLETQYF
D: NA; V: TRBV4-2; size: few; J: TRBJ1-2; DNA: TGTGCCAGCAGCCAAGGACCGGGGCGCGGGGGGGGCTACACCTTC; CDR3: CASSQGPGRGGGYTF
D: NA; V: TRBV11-3; size: many; J: TRBJ2-3; DNA: TGTGCCAGCAGCCGCAGGGGTGGACTCACAGATACGCAGTATTTT; CDR3: CASSRRGGLTDTQYF
D: TRBD2; V: TRBV29-1; size: many; J: TRBJ2-2; DNA: TGCAGCGTTGGGCTAGCGGGAGTTTCCGGGGAGCTGTTTTTT; CDR3: CSVGLAGVSGELFF
D: NA; V: TRBV19; size: many; J: TRBJ2-1; DNA: TGTGCCAGTACAAACAGAGGGAACAATGAGCAGTTCTTC; CDR3: CASTNRGNNEQFF
D: TRBD2; V: TRBV2; size: many; J: TRBJ2-1; DNA: TGTGCCAGCAGTGAAGCGGCGGGGGGACTTACTCCTAGCTCCTACAATGAGCAGTTCTTC; CDR3: CASSEAAGGLTPSSYNEQFF
D: NA; V: TRBV29-1; size: many; J: TRBJ1-1; DNA: TGCAGCGTTGAAGCTGCAGTCATGAACACTGAAGCTTTCTTT; CDR3: CSVEAAVMNTEAFF
D: NA; V: TRBV20-1; size: many; J: TRBJ2-7; DNA: TGCAGTGCTAGGATCACAGGTGCTACCTACGAGCAGTACTTC; CDR3: CSARITGATYEQYF
D: NA; V: TRBV10-3; size: many; J: TRBJ1-1; DNA: TGTGCCATACGCAGGCTGGTCGTGGACACTGAAGCTTTCTTT; CDR3: CAIRRLVVDTEAFF
D: NA; V: TRBV7-2; size: many; J: TRBJ2-1; DNA: TGTGCCAGCAGCCAAATCCCCGGGGGGCTATACAATGAGCAGTTCTTC; CDR3: CASSQIPGGLYNEQFF
D: NA; V: TRBV18; size: many; J: TRBJ2-1; DNA: TGTGCCAGCTCACCAGAGAGGAACAATGAGCAGTTCTTC; CDR3: CASSPERNNEQFF
D: NA; V: TRBV15; size: many; J: TRBJ2-1; DNA: TGTGCCACCAGCACTTTTGACACCAACGTGTACAATGAGCAGTTCTTC; CDR3: CATSTFDTNVYNEQFF
D: TRBD2; V: TRBV20-1; size: few; J: TRBJ2-7; DNA: TGCAGTGCTAGTCCCTTCGGACTAGCGGGATCCTACGAGCAGTACTTC; CDR3: CSASPFGLAGSYEQYF
D: TRBD1; V: TRBV2; size: many; J: TRBJ1-2; DNA: TGTGCCAGCAGGCCTAGGACAGGGGCGGACTATGGCTACACCTTC; CDR3: CASRPRTGADYGYTF
D: NA; V: TRBV2; size: many; J: TRBJ1-3; DNA: TGTGCCAGCAGTGAAGGGCCGTACTCTGGAAACACCATATATTTT; CDR3: CASSEGPYSGNTIYF
D: NA; V: TRBV19; size: many; J: TRBJ1-1; DNA: TGTGCCAGTAGTATTCCGGGGGGCCGGCTCACTGAAGCTTTCTTT; CDR3: CASSIPGGRLTEAFF
D: TRBD1; V: TRBV11-2; size: many; J: TRBJ1-2; DNA: TGTGCCAGCAGCCCTACCCGACAGGGGAGCTACACCTTC; CDR3: CASSPTRQGSYTF
D: NA; V: TRBV12-5; size: few; J: TRBJ2-2; DNA: TGTGCTAGTGGTTTGTGGGTGGGGGGTATTACCGGGGAGCTTTTTTTT; CDR3: CASGLWVGGITGELFF
D: TRBD1; V: TRBV7-9; size: many; J: TRBJ2-5; DNA: TGTGCCAGCAGCTTTTTTATCGCCCTGACAGGGGGCGGGCAAGAGACCCAGTACTTC; CDR3: CASSFFIALTGGGQETQYF
D: TRBD2; V: TRBV10-1; size: NA; J: TRBJ2-2; DNA: TGCGCCAAAAGCGGGGGGGCGGGCACCGGGGAGCTGTTTTTT; CDR3: CAKSGGAGTGELFF
D: TRBD1; V: TRBV11-3; size: many; J: TRBJ2-5; DNA: TGTGCCAGCAGCACCGGGACAGGATGGTCCGGAGAGACCCAGTACTTC; CDR3: CASSTGTGWSGETQYF